This TCR beta chain was recorded in a study of immune heterogeneity within non-small cell lung tumors. This clonotype has a count of ten or more. The antigen remains unidentified. Template material comprised bulk tumor genomic DNA at approximately 650 ng per sample. Several biopsies were spaced far apart within each primary tumor and obtained as surgery took place. Enrolled individuals presented with untreated, newly diagnosed non-small cell lung cancer and received curative surgery. Curative-intent surgery was being performed on the donors, who were patients newly diagnosed with non-small cell lung cancer. The V gene's germline CDR1 is MGHRA and CDR2 YSYEKL. The CDR3 totals 15 residues. Trimming removed 0 bases at V and 11 bases at J, with 19 bases between. Multiplex PCR with 32 V and 13 J primers amplified TCR beta CDR3. Each CDR3 protein is one row after TCRdb ran MiXCR on the multiplex PCR reads. Here the sample spans 8,500 to 11,000 distinct CDR3 sequences, around 17% being singletons.

Findings and limits, study-wide: Local T-cell clonality correlated moderately but significantly with local tumor mutational burden (R 0.3 to 0.35). Individual patients had largely distinct high-frequency T-cell receptor beta clonotypes.

The chain joins TRBV4-1 to TRBJ1-1; a possible D gene is TRBD1 (6 bases). Sequenced: lung tumor tissue. This sequence originates from a man between 40 and 49 years old with non-small cell lung cancer. The chain's CDR3 is CASSQDYRVWGEAFF. The DNA of the CDR3 is TGCGCCAGCAGCCAAGATTACAGGGTCTGGGGCGAGGCTTTCTTT.